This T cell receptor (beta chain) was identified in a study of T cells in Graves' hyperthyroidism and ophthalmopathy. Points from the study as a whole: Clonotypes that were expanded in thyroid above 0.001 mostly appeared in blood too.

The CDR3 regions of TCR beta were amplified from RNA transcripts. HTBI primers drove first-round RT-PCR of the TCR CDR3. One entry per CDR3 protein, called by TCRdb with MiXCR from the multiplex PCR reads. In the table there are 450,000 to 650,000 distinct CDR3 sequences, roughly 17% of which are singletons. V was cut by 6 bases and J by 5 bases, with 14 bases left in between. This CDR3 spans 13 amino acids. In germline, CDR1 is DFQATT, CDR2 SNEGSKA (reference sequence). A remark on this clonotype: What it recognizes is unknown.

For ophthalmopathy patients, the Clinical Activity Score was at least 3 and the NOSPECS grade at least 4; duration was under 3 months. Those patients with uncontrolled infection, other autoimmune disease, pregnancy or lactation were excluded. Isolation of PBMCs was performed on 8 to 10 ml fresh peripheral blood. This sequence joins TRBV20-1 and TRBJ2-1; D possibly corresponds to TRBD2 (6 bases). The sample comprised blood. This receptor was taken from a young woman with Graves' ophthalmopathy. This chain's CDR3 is CSARRSGDNEQFF. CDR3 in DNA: TGCAGTGCCAGACGTAGCGGAGACAATGAGCAGTTCTTC.